The rows below give T cell receptor beta chains drawn from one sample of a study of CD8+ T cells in alopecia areata. The repertoire was sequenced with immunoSEQ multiplex PCR; TCRdb's copy has only in-frame clones and lacks some. The sample has over 110,000 clones; about 51% are singletons. The sequences come from CD4+ T cells sorted from blood, collected at week 0. The source of these receptors is a human donor with alopecia areata. Both conserved end residues are part of each CDR3. The order of the fields is CDR3 length, V gene, J gene, clone size, D gene, CDR3 protein, CDR3 DNA. A D gene is named only where the DNA matches it firmly. A row's size may be missing; if present it is once, few, many or a size class.

CDR3 length: 14
V gene: TRBV18
J gene: TRBJ1-1
clone size: few
D gene: -
CDR3 protein: CASSPPGRRFEAFF
CDR3 DNA: TGTGCCAGCTCACCACCTGGACGGAGGTTTGAAGCTTTCTTT

CDR3 length: 15
V gene: TRBV5-4
J gene: TRBJ1-2
clone size: -
D gene: TRBD1
CDR3 protein: CASSHPDRADYGYTF
CDR3 DNA: TGTGCCAGCAGCCATCCAGACAGGGCGGACTATGGCTACACCTTC

CDR3 length: 15
V gene: TRBV5-4
J gene: TRBJ2-5
clone size: -
D gene: -
CDR3 protein: CASSPGWAYQETQYF
CDR3 DNA: TGTGCCAGCAGCCCCGGTTGGGCGTACCAAGAGACCCAGTACTTC

CDR3 length: 12
V gene: TRBV15
J gene: TRBJ2-5
clone size: -
D gene: -
CDR3 protein: CATSRPFETQYF
CDR3 DNA: TGTGCCACCAGCAGACCATTCGAGACCCAGTACTTC

CDR3 length: 15
V gene: TRBV30
J gene: TRBJ1-5
clone size: -
D gene: -
CDR3 protein: CAWSTHSNSNQPQHF
CDR3 DNA: TGTGCCTGGAGTACGCACAGCAATAGCAATCAGCCCCAGCATTTT

CDR3 length: 17
V gene: TRBV7-2
J gene: TRBJ2-7
clone size: -
D gene: TRBD1
CDR3 protein: CASSLARGQGQYYEQYF
CDR3 DNA: TGTGCCAGCAGCTTAGCTCGAGGACAGGGGCAATACTACGAGCAGTACTTC

CDR3 length: 16
V gene: TRBV15
J gene: TRBJ2-7
clone size: -
D gene: TRBD2
CDR3 protein: CATSRETSGSIYEQYF
CDR3 DNA: TGTGCCACCAGCAGAGAAACTAGCGGGAGTATCTACGAGCAGTACTTC

CDR3 length: 16
V gene: TRBV4-1
J gene: TRBJ1-4
clone size: -
D gene: -
CDR3 protein: CASSLFSGTVNEKLFF
CDR3 DNA: TGCGCCAGCAGCCTCTTTTCCGGGACGGTGAATGAAAAACTGTTTTTT

CDR3 length: 11
V gene: TRBV30
J gene: TRBJ1-1
clone size: -
D gene: -
CDR3 protein: CAWIGHTEAFF
CDR3 DNA: TGTGCCTGGATAGGGCACACTGAAGCTTTCTTT

CDR3 length: 15
V gene: TRBV7-9
J gene: TRBJ1-5
clone size: few
D gene: -
CDR3 protein: CASSRGHSSNQPQHF
CDR3 DNA: TGTGCCAGCAGCCGGGGACACTCTAGCAATCAGCCCCAGCATTTT

CDR3 length: 16
V gene: TRBV6-6
J gene: TRBJ2-7
clone size: -
D gene: -
CDR3 protein: CASSYGVLQSSYEQYF
CDR3 DNA: TGTGCCAGCAGTTATGGCGTTTTGCAAAGTTCCTACGAGCAGTACTTC

CDR3 length: 10
V gene: TRBV29-1
J gene: TRBJ2-5
clone size: -
D gene: -
CDR3 protein: CSGWQETQYF
CDR3 DNA: TGCAGCGGCTGGCAAGAGACCCAGTACTTC

CDR3 length: 12
V gene: TRBV15
J gene: TRBJ2-1
clone size: few
D gene: -
CDR3 protein: CATSRGFTEQFF
CDR3 DNA: TGTGCCACCAGCAGAGGATTCACTGAGCAGTTCTTC

CDR3 length: 14
V gene: TRBV29-1
J gene: TRBJ1-3
clone size: -
D gene: TRBD1
CDR3 protein: CSVGDRIAGNTIYF
CDR3 DNA: TGCAGCGTAGGGGACAGGATCGCTGGAAACACCATATATTTT

CDR3 length: 13
V gene: TRBV28
J gene: TRBJ2-2
clone size: many
D gene: -
CDR3 protein: CASSNRAAGELFF
CDR3 DNA: TGTGCCAGCAGCAACAGGGCTGCCGGGGAGCTGTTTTTT

CDR3 length: 12
V gene: TRBV28
J gene: TRBJ1-2
clone size: -
D gene: -
CDR3 protein: CASSFGGWGYTF
CDR3 DNA: TGTGCCAGCAGTTTTGGGGGATGGGGCTACACCTTC

CDR3 length: 16
V gene: TRBV30
J gene: TRBJ1-5
clone size: once
D gene: -
CDR3 protein: CAWSVGGTLYNQPQHF
CDR3 DNA: TGTGCCTGGAGTGTAGGTGGTACACTCTACAATCAGCCCCAGCATTTT

CDR3 length: 16
V gene: TRBV29-1
J gene: TRBJ2-3
clone size: -
D gene: TRBD2
CDR3 protein: CSVERTSGSSTDTQYF
CDR3 DNA: TGCAGCGTTGAGAGGACTAGCGGGAGTTCGACAGATACGCAGTATTTT

CDR3 length: 13
V gene: TRBV29-1
J gene: TRBJ2-5
clone size: -
D gene: -
CDR3 protein: CSVEGQGGETQYF
CDR3 DNA: TGCAGCGTTGAGGGCCAAGGGGGAGAGACCCAGTACTTC

CDR3 length: 17
V gene: TRBV10-3
J gene: TRBJ2-2
clone size: few
D gene: TRBD2
CDR3 protein: CAISGLGSGSNTGELFF
CDR3 DNA: TGTGCCATCAGTGGGCTTGGTAGCGGGAGTAACACCGGGGAGCTGTTTTTT

CDR3 length: 14
V gene: TRBV6-1
J gene: TRBJ2-7
clone size: -
D gene: TRBD1
CDR3 protein: CASSRGTASYEQYF
CDR3 DNA: TGTGCCAGCAGTCGTGGGACAGCCTCCTACGAGCAGTACTTC

CDR3 length: 15
V gene: TRBV30
J gene: TRBJ1-2
clone size: -
D gene: TRBD1
CDR3 protein: CAWSVPGQGALGYTF
CDR3 DNA: TGTGCCTGGAGTGTACCAGGACAGGGGGCTTTGGGCTACACCTTC

CDR3 length: 13
V gene: TRBV7-2
J gene: TRBJ2-1
clone size: few
D gene: -
CDR3 protein: CASSLDGGNEQFF
CDR3 DNA: TGTGCCAGCAGCTTAGATGGCGGAAATGAGCAGTTCTTC

CDR3 length: 12
V gene: TRBV29-1
J gene: TRBJ2-7
clone size: -
D gene: TRBD1
CDR3 protein: CSAGQGYHEQYF
CDR3 DNA: TGCAGCGCAGGACAGGGTTACCACGAGCAGTACTTC

CDR3 length: 11
V gene: TRBV6-5
J gene: TRBJ2-1
clone size: -
D gene: -
CDR3 protein: CASRAEDEQFF
CDR3 DNA: TGTGCCAGCAGAGCCGAGGATGAGCAGTTCTTC

CDR3 length: 13
V gene: TRBV10-3
J gene: TRBJ2-5
clone size: -
D gene: TRBD1
CDR3 protein: CAATNRGEETQYF
CDR3 DNA: TGTGCCGCGACCAACAGGGGGGAAGAGACCCAGTACTTC

CDR3 length: 12
V gene: TRBV11-2
J gene: TRBJ2-7
clone size: -
D gene: -
CDR3 protein: CASSLEVEEQYF
CDR3 DNA: TGTGCCAGCAGCTTAGAGGTGGAGGAGCAGTACTTC

CDR3 length: 11
V gene: TRBV30
J gene: TRBJ2-7
clone size: -
D gene: -
CDR3 protein: CAWSIREEQYF
CDR3 DNA: TGTGCCTGGAGTATCAGGGAAGAGCAGTACTTC

CDR3 length: 14
V gene: TRBV2
J gene: TRBJ1-2
clone size: -
D gene: TRBD1
CDR3 protein: CASSIRQGVYGYTF
CDR3 DNA: TGTGCCAGCAGCATAAGACAGGGAGTTTATGGCTACACCTTC

CDR3 length: 17
V gene: TRBV4-1
J gene: TRBJ1-2
clone size: -
D gene: -
CDR3 protein: CASSQDGQTKANYGYTF
CDR3 DNA: TGCGCCAGCAGCCAAGATGGGCAGACCAAAGCTAACTATGGCTACACCTTC

CDR3 length: 13
V gene: TRBV6-1
J gene: TRBJ2-7
clone size: -
D gene: -
CDR3 protein: CASSEASTPEQYF
CDR3 DNA: TGTGCCAGCAGTGAAGCGTCCACACCCGAGCAGTACTTC

CDR3 length: 15
V gene: TRBV30
J gene: TRBJ1-1
clone size: -
D gene: TRBD1
CDR3 protein: CAWSKGQGWGTEAFF
CDR3 DNA: TGTGCCTGGAGTAAAGGACAGGGATGGGGCACTGAAGCTTTCTTT

CDR3 length: 13
V gene: TRBV11-2
J gene: TRBJ1-4
clone size: -
D gene: -
CDR3 protein: CASSTKTDLELFF
CDR3 DNA: TGTGCCAGCAGCACGAAGACAGATCTGGAACTGTTTTTT

CDR3 length: 12
V gene: TRBV14
J gene: TRBJ1-2
clone size: few
D gene: -
CDR3 protein: CASSQNSYGYTF
CDR3 DNA: TGTGCCAGCAGCCAAAACAGCTATGGCTACACCTTC

CDR3 length: 15
V gene: TRBV28
J gene: TRBJ2-7
clone size: -
D gene: -
CDR3 protein: CASISGQQSSYEQYF
CDR3 DNA: TGTGCCAGCATCTCCGGACAGCAGAGCTCCTACGAGCAGTACTTC

CDR3 length: 16
V gene: TRBV7-2
J gene: TRBJ2-7
clone size: -
D gene: -
CDR3 protein: CASSLAGGPDSYEQYF
CDR3 DNA: TGTGCCAGCAGCTTAGCTGGGGGGCCAGACTCCTACGAGCAGTACTTC

CDR3 length: 17
V gene: TRBV5-1
J gene: TRBJ2-5
clone size: -
D gene: -
CDR3 protein: CAREHGGANGGAETQYF
CDR3 DNA: TGCGCCCGGGAACACGGCGGGGCGAACGGCGGGGCAGAGACCCAGTACTTC

CDR3 length: 15
V gene: TRBV7-2
J gene: TRBJ2-5
clone size: few
D gene: TRBD2
CDR3 protein: CASSGLSGSWETQYF
CDR3 DNA: TGTGCCAGCAGCGGTCTCAGCGGGAGCTGGGAGACCCAGTACTTC

CDR3 length: 15
V gene: TRBV29-1
J gene: TRBJ2-3
clone size: -
D gene: TRBD1
CDR3 protein: CSSGGTGTFTDTQYF
CDR3 DNA: TGCAGCTCCGGAGGGACAGGGACTTTCACAGATACGCAGTATTTT

CDR3 length: 15
V gene: TRBV9
J gene: TRBJ2-1
clone size: -
D gene: TRBD2
CDR3 protein: CASSVDVTSGSEQFF
CDR3 DNA: TGTGCCAGCAGCGTAGATGTTACTAGCGGGAGTGAGCAGTTCTTC

CDR3 length: 13
V gene: TRBV29-1
J gene: TRBJ2-1
clone size: once
D gene: TRBD2
CDR3 protein: CSVAVARGVEQFF
CDR3 DNA: TGCAGCGTTGCCGTGGCCCGGGGGGTTGAGCAGTTCTTC

CDR3 length: 14
V gene: TRBV5-6
J gene: TRBJ2-7
clone size: few
D gene: TRBD2
CDR3 protein: CASSLPSGNYEQYF
CDR3 DNA: TGTGCCAGCAGCTTGCCTAGCGGGAACTACGAGCAGTACTTC

CDR3 length: 13
V gene: TRBV2
J gene: TRBJ2-7
clone size: -
D gene: -
CDR3 protein: CASSGGIKGEQYF
CDR3 DNA: TGTGCCAGCAGTGGGGGGATTAAAGGCGAGCAGTACTTC

CDR3 length: 13
V gene: TRBV29-1
J gene: TRBJ2-5
clone size: few
D gene: -
CDR3 protein: CSVGQLAQETQYF
CDR3 DNA: TGCAGCGTTGGGCAGCTGGCCCAAGAGACCCAGTACTTC

CDR3 length: 13
V gene: TRBV4-3
J gene: TRBJ2-5
clone size: -
D gene: -
CDR3 protein: CASSQGDRETQYF
CDR3 DNA: TGCGCCAGCAGCCAAGGGGACCGAGAGACCCAGTACTTC

CDR3 length: 15
V gene: TRBV18
J gene: TRBJ1-1
clone size: once
D gene: -
CDR3 protein: CASSPSGTMNTEAFF
CDR3 DNA: TGTGCCAGCTCACCCTCCGGGACAATGAACACTGAAGCTTTCTTT

CDR3 length: 12
V gene: TRBV29-1
J gene: TRBJ1-1
clone size: few
D gene: -
CDR3 protein: CSVAEGNTEAFF
CDR3 DNA: TGCAGCGTTGCCGAAGGGAACACTGAAGCTTTCTTT

CDR3 length: 14
V gene: TRBV6-5
J gene: TRBJ2-7
clone size: few
D gene: -
CDR3 protein: CASSRGKGPYEQYF
CDR3 DNA: TGTGCCAGCAGTCGGGGGAAAGGCCCCTACGAGCAGTACTTC

CDR3 length: 17
V gene: TRBV27
J gene: TRBJ2-3
clone size: few
D gene: TRBD1
CDR3 protein: CASSFRPPGQGADTQYF
CDR3 DNA: TGTGCCAGCAGTTTCCGGCCCCCGGGACAGGGGGCAGATACGCAGTATTTT

CDR3 length: 15
V gene: TRBV4-3
J gene: TRBJ2-1
clone size: few
D gene: TRBD2
CDR3 protein: CASSQSLAGSNEQFF
CDR3 DNA: TGCGCCAGCAGCCAATCACTAGCGGGGAGTAATGAGCAGTTCTTC

CDR3 length: 15
V gene: TRBV7-8
J gene: TRBJ2-1
clone size: -
D gene: TRBD2
CDR3 protein: CASSLGQREVHEQFF
CDR3 DNA: TGTGCCAGCAGCTTAGGCCAGCGGGAAGTTCATGAGCAGTTCTTC

CDR3 length: 14
V gene: TRBV29-1
J gene: TRBJ1-5
clone size: -
D gene: -
CDR3 protein: CSVMDGGANQPQHF
CDR3 DNA: TGCAGCGTTATGGACGGAGGAGCAAATCAGCCCCAGCATTTT

CDR3 length: 14
V gene: TRBV2
J gene: TRBJ1-2
clone size: -
D gene: -
CDR3 protein: CASSEARASYGYTF
CDR3 DNA: TGTGCCAGCAGTGAAGCCAGGGCGTCCTATGGCTACACCTTC

CDR3 length: 14
V gene: TRBV2
J gene: TRBJ2-1
clone size: -
D gene: -
CDR3 protein: CASSDVSQRNEQFF
CDR3 DNA: TGTGCCAGCAGTGACGTATCCCAGAGGAATGAGCAGTTCTTC